These T cell receptor beta chains were read from a single sample in a study of cytomegalovirus exposure and HLA in healthy donors. Produced via immunoSEQ multiplex PCR; TCRdb's table is partial and in-frame only. Found here are 150,000 to 200,000 clones, roughly 82% of them singletons; the top ten hold approximately 1.5%. The sequencing input was PBMCs. The source of these receptors is a girl between 5 and 17 years old in good health and CMV-seropositive. Both conserved end residues are part of each CDR3. D genes are given only for firm matches. Clone size appears in some rows only: once, few, many, or a class for an expanded clone.

>TRBV5-1|few|TRBJ2-7|TRBD1
CASSLTGESSYEQYF
TGCGCCAGCAGCCTGACAGGGGAGAGCTCCTACGAGCAGTACTTC
>TRBV5-1|NA|TRBJ2-7|TRBD1
CASSYDRGGREQYF
TGCGCCAGCAGCTACGACAGGGGAGGTCGGGAGCAGTACTTC
>TRBV7-2|NA|TRBJ2-3|NA
CASSLPPGTDTQYF
TGTGCCAGCAGCCTCCCCCCCGGCACAGATACGCAGTATTTT
>TRBV27|NA|TRBJ2-7|NA
CASSLRGPYEQYF
TGTGCCAGCAGTTTAAGAGGGCCCTACGAGCAGTACTTC
>TRBV6-6|few|TRBJ2-1|NA
CATVGASSYNEQFF
TGTGCCACTGTTGGGGCGAGCTCCTACAATGAGCAGTTCTTC
>TRBV27|few|TRBJ2-7|TRBD1
CASSFGTAVYEQYF
TGTGCCAGCAGTTTTGGGACAGCTGTCTACGAGCAGTACTTC
>TRBV5-1|NA|TRBJ1-5|NA
CASSREGYSNQPQHF
TGCGCCAGCAGCCGGGAGGGGTATAGCAATCAGCCCCAGCATTTT
>TRBV29-1|NA|TRBJ2-1|TRBD2
CSVELRLAGLQFF
TGCAGCGTTGAACTCCGGCTAGCGGGATTGCAGTTCTTC
>TRBV5-6|NA|TRBJ2-7|NA
CASSLVSGRSEQYF
TGTGCCAGCAGCTTGGTGTCAGGTAGGTCCGAGCAGTACTTC
>TRBV11-2|once|TRBJ1-6|TRBD1
CASSWGQGYNSPLHF
TGTGCCAGCAGCTGGGGACAGGGGTATAATTCACCCCTCCACTTT
>TRBV5-4|NA|TRBJ2-1|TRBD2
CASSLDPLAISYNEQFF
TGTGCCAGCAGCTTGGATCCACTAGCGATTTCCTACAATGAGCAGTTCTTC
>TRBV30|NA|TRBJ1-3|TRBD1
CAWGDSSGGNTIYF
TGTGCCTGGGGGGACAGTTCGGGTGGAAACACCATATATTTT
>TRBV2|NA|TRBJ2-6|NA
CASSDRPGTGANVLTF
TGTGCCAGCAGTGATAGGCCAGGGACAGGGGCCAACGTCCTGACTTTC